These 3 T cell receptor beta chains came from one sample sequenced in a study of shared clonotypes between healthy human individuals. Only in-frame clones appear in the TCRdb table, and some are missing; sequencing was by immunoSEQ multiplex PCR. The sample contains over a million clones, 75% to 80% of which appear only once. The sequencing sample was made of memory CD4+ T cells from PBMCs. Subset: CD45RA-negative fraction. The receptors originated from a man between 18 and 29 years old in good health. Some clones in this sample may be carry-over from other donors' samples.

There are a few counts of this clone. CDR3 amino acids: CASSSYRRGGETGEQYF. The CDR3 DNA is TGTGCCAGCAGTTCCTATCGGCGTGGGGGCGAGACGGGCGAGCAGTACTTC. The V gene is TRBV27, the J gene TRBJ2-7; the D gene is possibly TRBD1 (6 bases). V shed 4 bases and J shed 6 bases, with 25 bases lying between them. This CDR3 has 17 residues. Germline values: CDR1 MNHEY, CDR2 SMNVEV (reference sequence).

The J gene is TRBJ1-4, the V gene TRBV7-9; the D gene is possibly TRBD1 (5 bases). Per germline, CDR1 SEHNR and CDR2 FQNEAQ (reference sequence). The ends were cut back, 7 bases at V and 4 bases at J, with 13 bases in the middle. The CDR3 extends over 14 amino acids. For the CDR3, the DNA is TGTGCCAGCAACCCAGGGAGGGGTAATGAAAAACTGTTTTTT. This codes for CASNPGRGNEKLFF.

The CDR3 nucleotides read TGCGCCAGCAGCCAAGAATTACACGCTAACTATGGCTACACCTTC. Protein product: CASSQELHANYGYTF. The J gene is TRBJ1-2, the V gene TRBV4-1, with unresolved D. The germline V gene encodes CDR1 MGHRA and CDR2 YSYEKL. With 0 bases removed from V and 0 bases from J, the gap between germline ends came to 8 bases. The CDR3 runs to 15 residues.